The present T cell receptor (beta chain) was sequenced within a study of identical twins. Germline V gene sequence: CDR1 MNHEY, CDR2 SVGAGI. CDR3 length: 12 amino acids. The germline V and J ends were trimmed by 7 bases and 5 bases, with 11 bases remaining between them. TCRdb passed the 5' RACE reads through MiXCR, listing each CDR3 protein once. Of 350,000 to 500,000 distinct CDR3 sequences in the sample, about 18% were seen once. This clonotype was seen repeatedly, ten times or more. The sequenced sample consisted of naive T cells sorted from blood. The clonotype was recovered from a man aged 50 to 59 in good health. This chain connects TRBV6-5 to TRBJ2-5, with TRBD1 as a possible D gene (6 bases). The CDR3 DNA follows: TGTGCCAGCAAGACAGGACAGGAGACCCAGTACTTC. Encoded protein: CASKTGQETQYF.